The clone carrying this T cell receptor beta chain came up a few times. What it recognizes is unknown. This entry belongs to a study of cytomegalovirus exposure and HLA in healthy donors. At the level of the study: Across almost 400 genotyped donors, around 80% landed in the Caucasian-associated ancestry cluster. General study points: Later, an analysis found that common viral pathogens appeared to be linked with several of the most significant clusters.

The PCR made use of 60 Vbeta and 13 Jbeta primers. The assay was immunoSEQ multiplex PCR, and TCRdb's table has in-frame clones only and misses some. The top ten hold around 3% of the sample, which has some 130,000 clones, approximately 83% seen once. The ends were cut back, 3 bases at V and 5 bases at J, with 11 bases in the middle. Germline V CDR1 and CDR2: LNHDA, SQIVND (reference sequence). The CDR3 sequence is 14 residues long. Sequencing input: PBMCs. The chain joins TRBV19 to TRBJ1-5; a weak D match, TRBD1 (5 bases). This TCR derives from a man aged 35-49 years in good health and CMV-seronegative. The CDR3 region is CASSIGREDQPQHF. In DNA form, the CDR3 reads TGTGCCAGTAGTATTGGCAGGGAGGATCAGCCCCAGCATTTT.